This T cell receptor (beta chain) was captured by sequencing in a study of cytomegalovirus exposure and HLA in healthy donors. The CDR3 covers 14 residues. The germline V and J ends were trimmed by 6 bases and 0 bases, with 12 bases remaining between them. Germline lookup yields CDR1 SGHDN and CDR2 FVKESK. PCR used 60 Vbeta primers and 13 Jbeta primers. Measured with immunoSEQ multiplex PCR; TCRdb has only the in-frame clones, and not every one. The sample includes roughly 120,000 clones, 74% seen only once; the top ten take approximately 10%. The clonotype comes from a woman in her forties or fifties in good health and CMV-seropositive. V usage is TRBV14 and J usage is TRBJ2-7, with D unresolved. The source material was PBMCs. This CDR3 is CASSIPGSSYEQYF. The CDR3 DNA reads as TGTGCCAGCAGTATCCCGGGTAGCTCCTACGAGCAGTACTTC. Complete variable domain (other parts from reference TRBV14 and TRBJ2-7): EAGVTQFPSHSVIEKGQTVTLRCDPISGHDNLYWYRRVMGKEIKFLLHFVKESKQDESGMPNNRFLAERTGGTYSTLKVQPAELEDSGVYFCASSIPGSSYEQYFGPGTRLTVT.